This TCR beta chain was sequenced for a study of blood T cells in healthy people across ages. Alongside a J-beta primer mix, a sample-barcoded 5' primer served in a second PCR lasting about 7 to 12 cycles. TCRdb re-analysed the 5' RACE reads in MiXCR, keeping a single row per CDR3 protein. The table records roughly 900,000 distinct CDR3 sequences, about 30% of them present only once. The CDR3 extends over 21 amino acids. Trimming removed 0 bases from V and 6 bases from J; junction bases left unmatched: 21. Germline-derived CDR1 and CDR2 are SGHAT and FQNNGV. This clonotype has just a few counts. The rearrangement joins TRBV11-2 to TRBJ2-3, with 10 bases matching TRBD2. The sequence was collected from a woman of 80 years or more in good health. Sequenced: blood. CDR3 nucleotides: TGTGCCAGCAGCTTAGATCGAACTAGCGGGGAGTTTGGGAAGTACGGGGATACGCAGTATTTT. Its protein product is CASSLDRTSGEFGKYGDTQYF.